One sample yielded the 4 T cell receptor beta chains listed below, sequenced in a study of T cell responses to AZD1222 COVID-19 vaccine. Sequenced by immunoSEQ multiplex PCR; TCRdb stores in-frame clones only, minus some. This sample carries about 140,000 clones, 90% of them seen once, and the ten largest clones take more than 3%. Sample: peripheral blood, taken on day 0 of AZD1222 vaccination. The receptor source for this set is an adult in good health.

The gene calls are TRBV27 and TRBJ1-2; 8 bases match TRBD1. The CDR3 contains 14 residues. J gave up 8 bases and V 0 bases, and 5 bases lay outside the gene matches. Looked up from germline, CDR1 is MNHEY and CDR2 is SMNVEV (reference sequence). CDR3 residues: CASSLSTGVNGYTF. The CDR3 region has the DNA TGTGCCAGCAGTTTATCGACAGGGGTAAACGGCTACACCTTC.

This rearrangement joins TRBV7-9 to TRBJ2-7, with 12 bases matching TRBD1. Germline values: CDR1 SEHNR, CDR2 FQNEAQ (reference sequence). The trim removed 3 bases at V and 6 bases at J, leaving 6 bases unmatched. This CDR3 region has 15 residues. The DNA of the CDR3 is TGTGCCAGCAGCTTTCGCGGGACAGGGGGCCTCGAGCAGTACTTC. Amino acids: CASSFRGTGGLEQYF.

The chain combines TRBV29-1 with TRBJ1-4; D is uncertain. The V end lost 4 bases, the J end lost 8 bases, and 11 bases lay between the germline ends. CDR1 is SQVTM, CDR2 ANQGSEA, per germline. The CDR3 consists of 12 residues. The DNA for the CDR3 is TGCAGCGTTGGTGGCTATGGCGAAAAACTGTTTTTT. Its protein product is CSVGGYGEKLFF.

This clone was seen only once. This chain uses TRBV29-1 with TRBJ1-1, with 8 bases aligning to TRBD1. V was pared by 7 bases and J by 0 bases, with 7 bases of the junction left unmatched. CDR1 is SQVTM, CDR2 ANQGSEA, per germline. The CDR3 runs to 14 residues. The CDR3 spells CSGGAQGVNTEAFF. CDR3 DNA: TGCAGCGGTGGGGCACAGGGGGTGAACACTGAAGCTTTCTTT.